The clone carrying this T cell receptor (beta chain) was observed at least ten times. V dropped 0 bases and J dropped 5; count of bases not matched to a gene: 17. Per the germline V gene, CDR1 is LGHNA and CDR2 is YSLEER. The length of the CDR3 is 19 residues. The data originate from a study of naive and memory T cell subsets. Four PCR rounds used nested alpha and beta constant region primers plus the SP2 primer. Reverse transcription of blood and skin TCR RNA was primed at alpha and beta constant regions. A single record per CDR3 protein comes from TCRdb applying MiXCR to the UMI-ligation and nested PCR reads. The data hold about 25,000 distinct CDR3 sequences, with over 4% observed a single time. A UMI-containing oligonucleotide was joined by 3' ligation to the TCR cDNA template.

The source of this sequence is an adult in good health. The V and J genes are TRBV4-3 and TRBJ2-5, with 8 positions matching TRBD2. The sequenced material came from blood. The CDR3 DNA reads TGCGCCAGCAGCCAAGAGTTGGGTGTTCCGGGACTAGTTTTTGAGACCCAGTACTTC. This sequence encodes CASSQELGVPGLVFETQYF.